The 6 T cell receptor beta chains reported below all come from one sample, sequenced in a study of a mutant IDH1 vaccine in newly diagnosed glioma. This sample's time point: week 23, last vaccination. One vaccine dose held 300 ug of mutant IDH1 20-mer peptide and came with topical imiquimod. These receptors are not linked to any known antigen. Assay used: immunoSEQ multiplex PCR; TCRdb lists only in-frame clones, some missing. This sample yields 9,500 to 12,000 clones, of which more than 70% are seen a single time; around 4.9% belongs to the top ten. Sequences were derived from PBMCs, sampled from a glioma patient whose treatment included an IDH1 peptide vaccine. Every receptor here comes from a woman aged 40-49 years with glioma. Some clones in this sample may be carry-over from other donors' samples.

The chain carries TRBV28 and TRBJ2-1, with D perhaps matching TRBD1 (6 bases). This CDR3 has 15 amino acids. V was trimmed by 4 bases and J by 0 bases, leaving 10 bases between them. CDR1 is MDHEN, CDR2 SYDVKM, per germline. The CDR3 sequence: CASSSTGSSYNEQFF. CDR3 sequence (DNA): TGTGCCAGCAGTTCCACAGGGAGCTCCTACAATGAGCAGTTCTTC.

Worth noting for this clone: At one end the junction does not follow the germline gene, possibly because of a read error. The V gene is TRBV7-2, the J gene TRBJ2-3; tentatively, D is TRBD2 (6 bases). Germline values: CDR1 SGHTA, CDR2 FQGNSA. The CDR3 contains 15 residues. CDR3: CASSFGTPSRDTQYF. The CDR3 bases are TGTGCCAGCAGCTTCGGGACTCCCAGCAGAGATACGCAGTATTTT.

Notes on this clone: Given the absence of the conserved phenylalanine or tryptophan at the CDR3 end, a read error is likely. The V gene is TRBV6-1, the J gene TRBJ1-2; tentative D call: TRBD1 (6 bases). Germline CDR1 and CDR2: MNHNS and SASEGT. The CDR3 totals 14 residues. Trimming cost V 10 bases and J 8 bases, with 23 bases left between them. CDR3 in DNA: TGTGCCACCCTCCGGGGGCTTATTGGCGACGGCTACACCTTA. The encoded protein is CATLRGLIGDGYTL.

The J gene is TRBJ2-7, the V gene TRBV15; the D gene is possibly TRBD2 (5 bases). The CDR3 contains 14 residues. V gave up 0 bases and J gave up 4 bases, with 10 bases separating them. Germline CDR1 and CDR2: LNHNV and YYDKDF (reference sequence). The CDR3 bases are TGTGCCACCAGCAGAGAGGCAGGAGGATACGAGCAGTACTTC. It translates to CATSREAGGYEQYF. Drawing the rest from reference TRBV15 and TRBJ2-7, the complete variable domain is DAMVIQNPRYQVTQFGKPVTLSCSQTLNHNVMYWYQQKSSQAPKLLFHYYDKDFNNEADTPDNFQSRRPNTSFCFLDIRSPGLGDTAMYLCATSREAGGYEQYFGPGTRLTVT.

The V gene is TRBV27, the J gene TRBJ1-1, with D perhaps TRBD1 (5 bases). Germline V gene sequence: CDR1 MNHEY, CDR2 SMNVEV (reference sequence). The V end was cut by 3 bases, the J end by 5 bases, with 10 bases between. The CDR3 contains 13 residues. CDR3 loop: CASSFLGETEAFF. CDR3 sequence (DNA): TGTGCCAGCAGTTTTCTAGGGGAAACTGAAGCTTTCTTT.

The chain has TRBV7-2 and TRBJ2-1; D gene uncertain. This CDR3 has 13 residues. Per germline, CDR1 SGHTA and CDR2 FQGNSA. The germline V and J ends were trimmed by 1 base and 9 bases, with 10 bases remaining between them. CDR3 loop: CASSLGWIGEQFF. For the CDR3, the DNA is TGTGCCAGCAGCTTAGGGTGGATCGGTGAGCAGTTCTTC.